In its sample, the clone carrying this T cell receptor beta chain was seen many times. No antigen is known for it. Unique molecular identifiers were added to individual cDNA molecules. MiXCR was run by TCRdb on the 5' RACE reads, yielding one entry per CDR3 protein. Here the sample spans more than 20,000 distinct CDR3 sequences, 4.5% to 7% being singletons. The CDR3 runs 16 residues. CDR1 and CDR2 from the germline V gene are SGHDN and FVKESK. V lost 3 bases and J 0 bases, leaving 12 bases between the germline ends. This sample was taken from a study of early T cells in non-severe SARS-CoV-2 infection. Background on the study: Sequencing of unsorted whole blood was done on bulk RNA, leaving chains unpaired. Overall study findings and caveats: CD4 and private specificities were missed by VDJdb matching, which favored anti-spike CD8 responses.

Sample: whole blood. The sequence came from an adult who was a healthcare worker with PCR-confirmed SARS-CoV-2 infection or an uninfected control (not recorded which). The chain is built from TRBV14 and TRBJ2-1, with D possibly matching TRBD2 (7 bases). Here the CDR3 DNA reads TGTGCCAGCAGCCAGGGGGGGCGAGGCTCCTACAATGAGCAGTTCTTC. Translated, it gives CASSQGGRGSYNEQFF.